Following are 21 T cell receptor beta chains from one sample sequenced in a study of T-cell reconstitution after alpha-beta-depleted transplantation in children. For TCRbeta, the library was prepared with unique molecular identifiers. TCRdb used MiXCR to reprocess the PCR reads, holding one entry per CDR3 protein. The table records 250,000 to 400,000 distinct CDR3 sequences, over 20% of them present only once. This material consisted of PBMCs, mostly from graft donor cells, taken 180 days after TCRalphabeta/CD19-depleted stem cell transplant. All receptors come from a male patient under 18 who had a stem cell transplant for acute lymphoblastic leukemia, so the T cells may come from the graft donor.

The CDR3 nucleotides read TGTGCCAGCAGTTTGGTGAGGGTACGGGAGACCCAGTACTTC. This translates into CASSLVRVRETQYF. The chain couples TRBV12-3 or TRBV12-4 to TRBJ2-5, with D possibly being TRBD2 (5 bases). The CDR3 consists of 14 residues. Trimming removed 3 bases at V and 5 bases at J, with 13 bases between.

This clonotype appeared a few times. This chain joins TRBV12-3 or TRBV12-4 and TRBJ2-6; a possible D gene is TRBD2 (6 bases). The CDR3 sequence is 17 residues long. V lost 3 bases and J lost 0, with 12 bases in between. The CDR3 region is CASSLWTISSGANVLTF. The DNA for the CDR3 is TGTGCCAGCAGTTTGTGGACTATTAGCTCTGGGGCCAACGTCCTGACTTTC.

The rearrangement links TRBV3-1 to TRBJ2-2, with D hard to call. Trimming removed 0 bases at V and 5 bases at J, with 10 bases between. The CDR3 is made up of 15 amino acids. Per germline, CDR1 LGHDT and CDR2 YNNKEL (reference sequence). In nucleotides, the CDR3 is TGTGCCAGCAGCCAAGACTGGCATGAAACCGGGGAGCTGTTTTTT. Translated: CASSQDWHETGELFF.

The V call is TRBV6-5, the J call TRBJ1-6; D unresolved. CDR1 is MNHEY, CDR2 SVGAGI, per germline. The CDR3 consists of 18 residues. V lost 0 bases to trimming and J lost 8 bases, with 20 bases between them. The CDR3: CASSYSVWGRGLDSPLHF. The CDR3 bases are TGTGCCAGCAGTTACTCGGTCTGGGGTCGGGGATTAGATTCACCCCTCCACTTT.

The chain combines TRBV20-1 with TRBJ2-7, with 9 bases aligning to TRBD2. This CDR3 has 14 residues. CDR1 is DFQATT and CDR2 is SNEGSKA in the germline V gene (reference sequence). The J segment lost 4 bases and the V segment lost 2 bases, leaving 6 bases of the junction unmatched. This CDR3 is CSARTGTSSYEQYF. CDR3 coding DNA: TGCAGTGCTAGAACCGGGACTAGCTCGTACGAGCAGTACTTC.

The chain recombines TRBV29-1 with TRBJ2-7; D possibly corresponds to TRBD1 (5 bases). This CDR3 has 13 amino acids. Germline-derived CDR1 and CDR2 are SQVTM and ANQGSEA. V lost 4 bases, J lost 1 base, and 11 bases lay in between. CDR3 amino acids: CSVGQGISYEQYF. The CDR3, as DNA: TGCAGCGTTGGGCAGGGTATTTCCTACGAGCAGTACTTC.

This clonotype was counted a few times. The rearrangement uses TRBV7-3 and TRBJ2-1, with 7 bases identical to TRBD1. Trimming at V came to 5 bases and at J to 11 bases, leaving 3 bases not matched to a gene. The CDR3 loop spans 11 amino acids. Per the germline V gene, CDR1 is SGHTA and CDR2 is FQGTGA. In nucleotides, the CDR3 is TGTGCCAGCAGCCCGACAGGGCAGCAGTTCTTC. It yields the protein CASSPTGQQFF.

This clonotype was recorded only once. CDR3 sequence (DNA): TGTGCCAGCACCCTTCTGGTCTCCGGGGCCAACGTCCTGACTTTC. Protein sequence: CASTLLVSGANVLTF. The rearrangement links TRBV7-9 to TRBJ2-6; D gene ambiguous. The V gene lost 7 bases and the J gene lost 4 bases, with 14 bases spanning the gap. The CDR3 contains 15 residues. CDR1 and CDR2 from the germline V gene are SEHNR and FQNEAQ (reference sequence).

J is TRBJ2-7 and V is TRBV7-2, with 10 bases that match TRBD2. Germline V gives CDR1 SGHTA, CDR2 FQGNSA. This CDR3 contains 13 residues. V lost 6 bases and J lost 3; bases outside the gene matches: 2. In nucleotides, the CDR3 is TGTGCCAGCAGAAGGACTAGCGGCTACGAGCAGTACTTC. The encoded protein is CASRRTSGYEQYF.

This clonotype occurred a few times. One junction end does not reproduce the germline sequence, and a read error may be involved. The chain couples TRBV4-1 to TRBJ2-7, with D possibly TRBD2 on 6 matching bases. Per germline, CDR1 MGHRA and CDR2 YSYEKL. The CDR3 totals 16 residues. The CDR3 sequence is CASSEDKRETWYEQYF. CDR3 DNA: TGCGCCAGCAGCGAAGACAAACGGGAGACCTGGTACGAGCAGTACTTC.

This clonotype was seen repeatedly, ten times or more. The chain recombines TRBV5-1 with TRBJ1-1; D is ambiguous. The CDR3 consists of 15 residues. V dropped 1 base and J dropped 0 bases, with 10 bases sitting between them. Germline CDR1 and CDR2: SGHRS and YFSETQ. In DNA form, the CDR3 reads TGCGCCAGCAGCTTGAATCCGGGAGTGAACACTGAAGCTTTCTTT. It encodes CASSLNPGVNTEAFF.

J is TRBJ2-1 and V is TRBV15, with D hard to call. The V end was cut by 1 base, the J end by 7 bases, with 11 bases between. The length of the CDR3 is 14 residues. Germline V gives CDR1 LNHNV, CDR2 YYDKDF (reference sequence). This CDR3 is CATSRGSLLNEQFF. The CDR3 nucleotides read TGTGCCACCAGCAGAGGTTCACTACTGAATGAGCAGTTCTTC. The complete variable domain, with remaining parts taken from reference TRBV15 and TRBJ2-1, reads DAMVIQNPRYQVTQFGKPVTLSCSQTLNHNVMYWYQQKSSQAPKLLFHYYDKDFNNEADTPDNFQSRRPNTSFCFLDIRSPGLGDTAMYLCATSRGSLLNEQFFGPGTRLTVL.

This clonotype occurred a few times. The chain couples TRBV6-1 to TRBJ2-3, with 10 bases matching TRBD2. The V and J ends lost 8 bases and 3 bases, in that order; junction bases with no gene match: 8. Germline V gene sequence: CDR1 MNHNS, CDR2 SASEGT. This CDR3 is built from 15 residues. The CDR3 bases are TGTGCCAGCCGAAAGATAGCGGGAGGAACAGATACGCAGTATTTT. This sequence encodes CASRKIAGGTDTQYF.

This clonotype was observed many times. The chain uses TRBV5-1 and TRBJ2-1, with D unclear. The CDR3 consists of 13 residues. Per germline, CDR1 SGHRS and CDR2 YFSETQ. Trimming shortened V by 0 bases and J by 7 bases, and 8 bases separated the two germline ends. The CDR3 coding sequence is TGCGCCAGCAGCTTGGAAATGCGGAATGAGCAGTTCTTC. It yields the protein CASSLEMRNEQFF.

The V call is TRBV29-1, the J call TRBJ2-6; D perhaps matches TRBD1 (6 bases). The CDR3 runs to 16 residues. Germline V gives CDR1 SQVTM, CDR2 ANQGSEA. V gave up 4 bases and J gave up 0 bases, with 13 bases separating them. The CDR3 protein is CSVGGHFSSGANVLTF. Written as DNA, the CDR3 is TGCAGCGTTGGGGGACACTTTTCCTCTGGGGCCAACGTCCTGACTTTC.

This clonotype was recorded a few times. V and J are TRBV5-5 and TRBJ2-7; no firm D call. The germline gives CDR1 SGHKS, CDR2 YYEKEE (reference sequence). V was clipped by 2 bases and J by 3 bases, with 12 bases between them. The CDR3 runs 14 residues. CDR3 DNA sequence: TGTGCCAGCAGCTTAAACGGCAGGATCTACGAGCAGTACTTC. This encodes CASSLNGRIYEQYF.

The chain links TRBV9 to TRBJ2-7; 9 positions agree with TRBD2. Germline CDR1 reads SGDLS; CDR2 reads YYNGEE. This CDR3 contains 13 residues. In nucleotides, the CDR3 is TGTGTCCGGTACGGGACTAGCTTCTACGAGCAGTACTTC. Translating gives CVRYGTSFYEQYF. The full variable domain, in which reference TRBV9 and TRBJ2-7 provide the parts outside the CDR3, is DSGVTQTPKHLITATGQRVTLRCSPRSGDLSVYWYQQSLDQGLQFLIQYYNGEERAKGNILERFSAQQFPDLHSELNLSSLELGDSALYFCVRYGTSFYEQYFGPGTRLTVT.

The chain carries TRBV4-2 and TRBJ2-4; possibly TRBD2 for D (6 bases). The V end lost 4 bases, the J end lost 6 bases, and 19 bases lay between the germline ends. This CDR3 has 16 residues. CDR1 and CDR2 (germline): LGHNA, YNFKEQ. This CDR3 reads CASSLIDGGGANIQYF. The CDR3 coding sequence is TGTGCCAGCAGCCTAATAGATGGCGGCGGGGCAAACATTCAGTACTTC.

J is TRBJ2-7 and V is TRBV20-1, with 9 bases matching TRBD2. Germline V gene sequence: CDR1 DFQATT, CDR2 SNEGSKA (reference sequence). Trimming took 4 bases from V and 0 from J; bases not matched to a gene: 10. CDR3 length: 16 residues. The CDR3 is CSAILGGRAYSYEQYF. The CDR3 coding sequence is TGCAGTGCTATACTGGGCGGGAGGGCTTACTCCTACGAGCAGTACTTC.

The table lists this clonotype with a few counts. V is TRBV14 and J is TRBJ2-7; D is perhaps TRBD1 (5 bases). Germline V gives CDR1 SGHDN, CDR2 FVKESK. V was cut by 0 bases and J by 3 bases, with 9 bases left in between. This CDR3 contains 14 residues. The CDR3 protein is CASSQEQGNYEQYF. CDR3 bases: TGTGCCAGCAGCCAAGAGCAGGGTAACTACGAGCAGTACTTC.

The chain couples TRBV6-1 to TRBJ2-1, with TRBD2 identical over 11 bases. The V gene's germline CDR1 is MNHNS and CDR2 SASEGT. The CDR3 totals 19 residues. V shed 0 bases, J shed 2 bases, and the junction held 9 bases outside the gene matches. The CDR3 loop reads CASSEAGSGRAFAYNEQFF. CDR3 DNA sequence: TGTGCCAGCAGTGAAGCCGGTAGCGGGAGGGCCTTCGCCTACAATGAGCAGTTCTTC.